Presented here are 18 T cell receptor beta chains from one specimen sequenced in a study of human T cells and chemical hapten exposure. MiXCR was run by TCRdb on the RACE reads, yielding one entry per CDR3 protein. The sample has 25,000 to 35,000 distinct CDR3 sequences, about 5.6% seen once. The time point: patch test 3, about 24 weeks after DPC sensitization. As for treatment: therapeutic diphenylcyclopropenone sensitization with weekly scalp DPC. The material was whole blood, obtained in connection with sensitization to the hapten diphenylcyclopropenone (DPC). The receptors were gathered from a man aged 25 to 45 with alopecia areata. Some clones in this sample may be carry-over from other donors' samples.

This clonotype was detected ten times or more. V and J are TRBV4-1 and TRBJ1-3; 7 nucleotides line up with TRBD1. CDR3 size: 17 residues. CDR1 and CDR2 from the germline V gene are MGHRA and YSYEKL. With V trimmed by 0 bases and J by 4 bases, 9 bases remained unmatched. The CDR3 region has the DNA TGCGCCAGCAGCCAAGATAAATGGCAGGGGGTCGGAAACACCATATATTTT. Translated: CASSQDKWQGVGNTIYF.

In this sample, this clonotype turned up many times. The V gene is TRBV20-1, the J gene TRBJ2-5, with D perhaps TRBD1 or TRBD2 (6 bases each). CDR3 length: 14 residues. Looked up from germline, CDR1 is DFQATT and CDR2 is SNEGSKA (reference sequence). V was pared by 1 base and J by 0 bases, with 9 bases between. The CDR3, as DNA: TGCAGTGCTAGAGGGGGGGCCCACCAAGAGACCCAGTACTTC. Translation: CSARGGAHQETQYF.

This clonotype was seen many times. This chain uses TRBV4-3 with TRBJ1-6; D is ambiguous. Germline values: CDR1 LGHNA, CDR2 YSLEER. Between the trimmed V and J ends, which lost 4 bases and 7 bases, there was a span of 11 bases. This CDR3 is built from 14 residues. Here the CDR3 reads CASSPKDGNSPLHF. CDR3 in DNA: TGCGCCAGCAGCCCCAAGGACGGGAATTCACCCCTCCACTTT.

This clonotype was detected many times. The J gene is TRBJ1-1, the V gene TRBV12-3 or TRBV12-4; D call uncertain. The CDR3 covers 14 residues. V was clipped by 0 bases and J by 2 bases, with 7 bases between them. CDR3 bases: TGTGCCAGCAGTTTAGCCCATAGAAACACTGAAGCTTTCTTT. Translating it yields CASSLAHRNTEAFF.

This clonotype has at least ten counts. This chain connects TRBV19 to TRBJ2-7, with 7 positions matching TRBD1. The CDR3 spans 15 residues. The germline CDR1 and CDR2 sequences are LNHDA and SQIVND (reference sequence). V shed 6 bases, J shed 6 bases, and the junction held 14 bases outside the gene matches. The CDR3, as DNA: TGTGCCAGTAGCGTCCACGCAGGGGGTGAGACCGAGCAGTACTTC. It yields the protein CASSVHAGGETEQYF.

This clonotype was seen repeatedly, ten times or more. This chain links TRBV9 with TRBJ2-5; unclear D gene. Germline assignment: CDR1 SGDLS and CDR2 YYNGEE. The CDR3 has 11 residues. Trimming cost V 3 bases and J 4 bases, with 4 bases left between them. The CDR3 DNA is TGTGCCAGCAGCGAGGGAGAGACCCAGTACTTC. Protein product: CASSEGETQYF.

This clonotype was seen repeatedly, ten times or more. The chain is built from TRBV15 and TRBJ1-4; 11 bases line up with TRBD1. Per the germline V gene, CDR1 is LNHNV and CDR2 is YYDKDF (reference sequence). The CDR3 spans 14 residues. V shed 1 base and J 10 bases; nucleotides not matched to a gene: 2. CDR3 DNA sequence: TGTGCCACCAGCAGAGTTGGGACAGGGGGAAAACTGTTTTTT. Residues: CATSRVGTGGKLFF. The variable domain in full, completed from reference TRBV15 and TRBJ1-4, reads DAMVIQNPRYQVTQFGKPVTLSCSQTLNHNVMYWYQQKSSQAPKLLFHYYDKDFNNEADTPDNFQSRRPNTSFCFLDIRSPGLGDTAMYLCATSRVGTGGKLFFGSGTQLSVL.

This clonotype has at least ten counts. The chain is built from TRBV12-3 or TRBV12-4 and TRBJ2-6; D is perhaps TRBD2 (5 bases). V was clipped by 3 bases and J by 0 bases, with 9 bases between them. There are 16 residues in the CDR3. CDR3 region: CASSFGGYSGANVLTF. The CDR3 DNA follows: TGTGCCAGCAGTTTCGGCGGGTACTCTGGGGCCAACGTCCTGACTTTC.

About this clonotype itself: A single base separates this from a much larger clone, so it may be a read error. As the CDR3 is not closed by the conserved phenylalanine or tryptophan, this likely results from a read error. The chain recombines TRBV7-8 with TRBJ1-1, with 7 bases that match TRBD1. V shed 8 bases, J shed 0 bases, and the junction held 6 bases outside the gene matches. Germline V gives CDR1 SGHVS, CDR2 FQNEAQ. This CDR3 spans 14 amino acids. The CDR3 DNA reads as TGTGCCAGCTCCCGGGGACAGATGAACACTGAAGCTTTCCTT. Translating it yields CASSRGQMNTEAFL.

Many counts were recorded for this clonotype. The rearrangement links TRBV29-1 to TRBJ2-1, with a weak D call TRBD1 (5 bases). The CDR3 runs 14 residues. CDR1 is SQVTM, CDR2 ANQGSEA, per germline. Between the trimmed V and J ends, which lost 3 bases and 2 bases, there was a span of 11 bases. As DNA, the CDR3 is TGCAGCGTTGATATGGACAAACCCTACAATGAGCAGTTCTTC. Residues: CSVDMDKPYNEQFF.

This sequence joins TRBV6-2 or TRBV6-3 and TRBJ1-1; possibly TRBD1 for D (5 bases). The CDR3 covers 14 residues. Trimming cost V 2 bases and J 3 bases, with 10 bases left between them. CDR1 and CDR2 from the germline V gene are MNHEY and SVGEGT. Here the CDR3 reads CASSYEWDYTEAFF. CDR3 coding DNA: TGTGCCAGCAGTTACGAATGGGACTACACTGAAGCTTTCTTT.

There are many counts of this clonotype. The chain is built from TRBV21-1 and TRBJ2-7. TRBV21-1 is marked as a pseudogene. This CDR3 is built from 14 residues. CDR3 loop: CASIWWASSYEQYF. The DNA for the CDR3 is TGTGCCAGCATCTGGTGGGCAAGCTCCTACGAGCAGTACTTC.

In this sample, this clonotype turned up many times. The genes are TRBV29-1 and TRBJ2-7; weak D call: TRBD2 (5 bases). The V and J ends lost 5 bases and 2 bases respectively, with 7 bases between them. The germline V gene has CDR1 SQVTM and CDR2 ANQGSEA. This CDR3 contains 11 residues. In nucleotides, the CDR3 is TGCAGCGTTCGGACTCCCTACGAGCAGTACTTC. It codes for CSVRTPYEQYF.

Many counts were recorded for this clonotype. The gene calls are TRBV7-2 and TRBJ2-7; D is undetermined. CDR1 and CDR2 from the germline V gene are SGHTA and FQGNSA. The CDR3 has 11 residues. The V end was cut by 4 bases, the J end by 4 bases, with 5 bases between. The CDR3 nucleotides are TGTGCCAGCAGCTCCCGTTACGAGCAGTACTTC. Protein sequence: CASSSRYEQYF.

The table lists this clonotype with many counts. This chain connects TRBV12-3 or TRBV12-4 to TRBJ2-7; 11 positions match TRBD2. This CDR3 region has 16 residues. Losses at the gene ends were 6 bases for V and 1 base for J; bases not matched to a gene: 8. CDR3 in amino acids: CASRSSTSGESYEQYF. For the CDR3, the DNA is TGTGCCAGCAGGTCTTCGACTAGCGGGGAATCCTACGAGCAGTACTTC.

This clonotype was seen ten or more times. J is TRBJ2-2 and V is TRBV7-2; possible D gene TRBD1, 5 bases. Germline V gene lookup returns CDR1 SGHTA and CDR2 FQGNSA. The CDR3 loop spans 14 amino acids. V was shortened by 6 bases and J by 4 bases, with 12 bases between the two germline ends. CDR3 loop: CASRPQGFTGELFF. DNA of the CDR3: TGTGCCAGCAGGCCGCAGGGATTCACCGGGGAGCTGTTTTTT.

This clonotype was detected many times. The gene calls are TRBV12-5 and TRBJ2-7, with a possible D match to TRBD2 (5 bases). CDR3 length: 12 amino acids. V lost 6 bases, J lost 5 bases, and 11 bases lay in between. The V gene's germline CDR1 is LGHNT and CDR2 FRNRAP. CDR3 residues: CASGLGLDEQYF. DNA for the CDR3: TGTGCTAGTGGCCTCGGACTTGACGAGCAGTACTTC. Based on the CDR3 plus reference TRBV12-5 and TRBJ2-7, the full variable domain is DARVTQTPRHKVTEMGQEVTMRCQPILGHNTVFWYRQTMMQGLELLAYFRNRAPLDDSGMPKDRFSAEMPDATLATLKIQPSEPRDSAVYFCASGLGLDEQYFGPGTRLTVT.

At least ten counts were recorded for this clonotype. This chain links TRBV6-5 with TRBJ2-5; 13 bases align to TRBD2. The junction had 10 bases not matched to a gene; V was cut back by 5 bases and J by 4 bases. CDR3 length: 17 residues. Germline V gene lookup returns CDR1 MNHEY and CDR2 SVGAGI. CDR3 DNA sequence: TGTGCCAGCAGTAGACTAGCGGGGGGATCTCAAGGAGAGACCCAGTACTTC. It translates to CASSRLAGGSQGETQYF.